The present T cell receptor beta chain was sequenced within a study of lymphopenia after photon versus proton radiotherapy. Germline V gene sequence: CDR1 LGHNA, CDR2 YSLEER. The CDR3 covers 16 residues. Trimming pared 4 bases from V and 0 bases from J, leaving 10 bases between. General observations from the study: Under photons, naive T cells and diversity fell while effector/memory populations rose. Oligoclonal CD8+ Temra expansion after nadir drove photon patients' diversity drop. Post-nadir TCR diversity decline inversely tracked overall survival among those who died. Survival link was tested only in deceased patients; proton benefit remains a possibility.

As concerns this clone: Antigen: not known.

Sequencing was performed with immunoSEQ multiplex PCR; in TCRdb, only in-frame clones are kept and a portion is missing. The sample holds 20,000 to 25,000 clones, 85% seen once. The receptor comes from a man aged 55 to 69 with pancreatic cancer. The starting material was peripheral blood, obtained from a patient treated with photon-based radiotherapy. The chain links TRBV4-3 to TRBJ2-6; maybe TRBD2 (5 bases). CDR3 amino acids: CASSPTEGSGANVLTF. CDR3 bases: TGCGCCAGCAGCCCAACTGAGGGCTCTGGGGCCAACGTCCTGACTTTC.